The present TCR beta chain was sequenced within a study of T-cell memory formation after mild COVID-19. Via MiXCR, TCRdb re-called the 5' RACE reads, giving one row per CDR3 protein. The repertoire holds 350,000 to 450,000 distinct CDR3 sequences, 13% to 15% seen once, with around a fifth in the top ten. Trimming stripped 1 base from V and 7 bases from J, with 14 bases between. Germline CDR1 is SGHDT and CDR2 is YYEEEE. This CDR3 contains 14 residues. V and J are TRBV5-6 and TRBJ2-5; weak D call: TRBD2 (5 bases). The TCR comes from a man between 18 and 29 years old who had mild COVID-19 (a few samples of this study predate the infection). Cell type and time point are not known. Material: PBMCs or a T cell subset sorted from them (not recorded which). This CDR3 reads CASSLRTPGGTQYF. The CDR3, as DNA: TGTGCCAGCAGCTTGCGAACTCCCGGAGGGACCCAGTACTTC.